This T cell receptor beta chain was captured in a study of T cells in Graves' hyperthyroidism and ophthalmopathy. J lost 7 bases, V lost 4 bases, and 6 bases had no gene match. The germline CDR1 and CDR2 sequences are SGHTA and FQGTGA. The CDR3 loop spans 15 amino acids. This clonotype was seen a few times. No antigen is known for it. Patients counted as stable if ophthalmopathy did not develop within 18 months. Newly diagnosed hyperthyroidism patients aged 18 to 65 years had disease lasting under 2 months. Patients with uncontrolled infections, other autoimmune diseases, pregnancy or lactation were excluded. RNA transcripts provided the source from which TCR beta CDR3 regions were amplified. Primed by the HTBI set, a first-round RT-PCR was run on the TCR CDR3. MiXCR was run by TCRdb on the multiplex PCR reads, yielding one entry per CDR3 protein. The profile shows a few hundred thousand distinct CDR3 sequences, about a sixth of them singletons.

The study's findings and limits: Blood also showed most of the thyroid clonotypes that were expanded above 0.001.

The sample taken for sequencing was blood. V usage is TRBV7-3 and J usage is TRBJ2-1; 11 nucleotides line up with TRBD2. This clonotype was obtained from a woman in her 30s with Graves' hyperthyroidism. The CDR3 DNA follows: TGTGCCAGCAGCTACCTAGCGGGAGGTCATAATGAGCAGTTCTTC. The encoded protein is CASSYLAGGHNEQFF.